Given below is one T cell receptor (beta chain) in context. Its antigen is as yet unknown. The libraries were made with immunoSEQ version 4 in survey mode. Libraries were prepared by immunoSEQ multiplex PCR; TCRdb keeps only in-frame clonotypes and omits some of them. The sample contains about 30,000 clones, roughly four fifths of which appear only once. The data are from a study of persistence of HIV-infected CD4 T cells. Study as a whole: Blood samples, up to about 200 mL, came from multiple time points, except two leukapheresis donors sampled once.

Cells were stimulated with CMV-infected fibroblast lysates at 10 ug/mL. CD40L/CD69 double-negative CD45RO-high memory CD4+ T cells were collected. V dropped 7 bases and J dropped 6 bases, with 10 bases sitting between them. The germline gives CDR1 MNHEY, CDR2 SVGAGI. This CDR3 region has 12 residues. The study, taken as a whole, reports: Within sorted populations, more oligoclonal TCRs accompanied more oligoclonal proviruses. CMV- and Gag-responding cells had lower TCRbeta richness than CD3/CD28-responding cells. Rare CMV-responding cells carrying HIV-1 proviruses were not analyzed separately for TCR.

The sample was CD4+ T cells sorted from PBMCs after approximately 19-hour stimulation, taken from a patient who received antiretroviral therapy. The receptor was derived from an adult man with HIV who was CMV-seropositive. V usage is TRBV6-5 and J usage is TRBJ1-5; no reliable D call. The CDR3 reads CASMLGTQPQHF. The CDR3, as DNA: TGTGCCAGCATGTTGGGAACTCAGCCCCAGCATTTT.